Shown below are 27 T cell receptor beta chains from a single sample sequenced in a study of blood T cell repertoires in COVID-19. The method was immunoSEQ multiplex PCR; TCRdb's version includes in-frame clones alone and lacks a portion of them. The data contain about 270,000 clones, about 89% of them singletons. Sequencing was carried out using peripheral blood. The receptors were sampled from a man aged 40-50 years with active or convalescent COVID-19.

The CDR3: CASSYSWGREGNGYTF. The CDR3 nucleotides are TGTGCCAGCAGTTACTCCTGGGGCAGGGAGGGGAATGGCTACACCTTC. This rearrangement joins TRBV6-5 to TRBJ1-2; a weak D match, TRBD1 (5 bases). CDR1 is MNHEY and CDR2 is SVGAGI in the germline V gene. This CDR3 has 16 amino acids. The V end lost 0 bases, the J end lost 6 bases, and 17 bases lay between the germline ends.

The sample holds one count of this clone. The V call is TRBV29-1, the J call TRBJ1-1, with D perhaps TRBD1 (6 bases). The germline V gene encodes CDR1 SQVTM and CDR2 ANQGSEA. V was shortened by 8 bases and J by 7 bases, with 17 bases between the two germline ends. The CDR3 spans 12 residues. CDR3 in DNA: TGCAGCATTGGAGGGGGAGGGAGTGAAGCTTTCTTT. As protein: CSIGGGGSEAFF.

There are a few counts of this clone. The same CDR3 also results from other DNA sequences found in this sample. This sequence joins TRBV2 and TRBJ1-3; no definite D call. Germline loops: CDR1 SNHLY, CDR2 FYNNEI. This CDR3 comprises 12 residues. Trimming removed 7 bases at V and 1 base at J, with 5 bases between. CDR3 DNA sequence: TGTGCCAGCACGGGTTCTGGAAACACCATATATTTT. Translation gives CASTGSGNTIYF.

The chain links TRBV7-3 to TRBJ2-5; 7 bases agree with TRBD2. The germline gives CDR1 SGHTA, CDR2 FQGTGA. The V gene end was trimmed by 1 base and the J gene end by 4 bases; junction bases not matched to a gene: 9. The length of the CDR3 is 16 residues. The CDR3 is CASSLNPGGEGETQYF. Written as DNA, the CDR3 is TGTGCCAGCAGCTTAAATCCAGGAGGGGAGGGAGAGACCCAGTACTTC. The full variable domain, completed using reference TRBV7-3 and TRBJ2-5, is GAGVSQTPSNKVTEKGKYVELRCDPISGHTALYWYRQSLGQGPEFLIYFQGTGAADDSGLPNDRFFAVRPEGSVSTLKIQRTERGDSAVYLCASSLNPGGEGETQYFGPGTRLLVL.

This clone occurred a few times. The V call is TRBV6-4, the J call TRBJ2-3; D is perhaps TRBD2 (5 bases). The germline V gene has CDR1 MRHNA and CDR2 SNTAGT. The CDR3 sequence is 14 residues long. Trimming removed 6 bases from V and 0 bases from J, with 10 bases in between. CDR3 nucleotides: TGTGCCAGCAGCCCCGGACTCAGCACAGATACGCAGTATTTT. Protein: CASSPGLSTDTQYF.

The J gene is TRBJ1-5, the V gene TRBV28; TRBD1 might be the D (6 bases). The V gene lost 3 bases and the J gene lost 4 bases, with 10 bases spanning the gap. The CDR3 covers 14 residues. Germline CDR1 MDHEN, CDR2 SYDVKM. This CDR3 reads CASSFGQMNQPQHF. As DNA, the CDR3 is TGTGCCAGCAGTTTCGGACAGATGAATCAGCCCCAGCATTTT.

The V and J genes are TRBV7-9 and TRBJ2-7; D is possibly TRBD2 (7 bases). There are 13 residues in the CDR3. Germline CDR1 and CDR2: SEHNR and FQNEAQ (reference sequence). Trimming stripped 4 bases from V and 9 bases from J, with 16 bases between. The CDR3 DNA sequence: TGTGCCAGCAGCTCCGAGGGGGGGCAGGTGCAGTACTTC. Translated, it gives CASSSEGGQVQYF.

The chain couples TRBV11-2 to TRBJ2-7, with D possibly being TRBD2 (5 bases). CDR1 SGHAT and CDR2 FQNNGV come from the germline V gene. V lost 3 bases and J 2 bases, leaving 11 bases between the germline ends. The CDR3 runs 14 residues. This CDR3 is CASSFELVAYEQYF. The CDR3 DNA is TGTGCCAGCAGCTTCGAACTAGTCGCCTACGAGCAGTACTTC.

The genes are TRBV24-1 and TRBJ2-2, with D maybe TRBD2 (5 bases). Germline V gives CDR1 KGHDR, CDR2 SFDVKD. The CDR3 covers 14 residues. V lost 10 bases, J lost 5 bases, and 16 bases lay in between. The DNA for the CDR3 is TGTGCCACGAGGGCTGGGATGGGGACCGGGGAGCTGTTTTTT. Translation gives CATRAGMGTGELFF.

The J gene is TRBJ1-2, the V gene TRBV29-1; 9 nucleotides line up with TRBD1. V trimming: 6 bases; J trimming: 5 bases; junction bases outside the gene matches: 7. The CDR3 contains 13 residues. The germline gives CDR1 SQVTM, CDR2 ANQGSEA. CDR3 region: CSVGTGSLYGYTF. The CDR3 DNA sequence: TGCAGCGTCGGGACAGGGTCGCTGTATGGCTACACCTTC.

In nucleotides, the CDR3 is TGTGCCAGCAGTTTAAAGATTAGCATCGATGAGCAGTTCTTC. This codes for CASSLKISIDEQFF. This rearrangement joins TRBV27 to TRBJ2-1; D is uncertain. The CDR3 loop spans 14 amino acids. Germline assignment: CDR1 MNHEY and CDR2 SMNVEV (reference sequence). Trimming cost V 2 bases and J 8 bases, with 13 bases left between them.

V usage is TRBV11-3 and J usage is TRBJ2-3; no clear D gene. Deletions cut 4 bases from V and 6 bases from J, with 11 bases between. This CDR3 is 13 amino acids long. The germline CDR1 and CDR2 sequences are SGHNT and YENEEA. CDR3 DNA sequence: TGTGCCAGCAGCTCGCAGAACGGGGATACGCAGTATTTT. Translated: CASSSQNGDTQYF.

V gene TRBV4-1 combines with J gene TRBJ2-1; 8 bases align to TRBD1. The germline V gene encodes CDR1 MGHRA and CDR2 YSYEKL. The V segment lost 4 bases and the J segment 6 bases; nucleotides outside the gene matches: 8. CDR3 size: 15 residues. In nucleotides, the CDR3 is TGCGCCAGCAGCCCTCGACAGGGGTCCACCAATGAGCAGTTCTTC. This translates into CASSPRQGSTNEQFF.

The rearrangement links TRBV27 to TRBJ2-3, with a weak D call TRBD2 (5 bases). Trimming left V 3 bases short and J 2 bases short, with 12 bases between. CDR1 and CDR2 from the germline V gene are MNHEY and SMNVEV (reference sequence). There are 15 residues in the CDR3. CDR3: CASSFSGLDTDTQYF. The CDR3, as DNA: TGTGCCAGCAGTTTTTCGGGGTTGGACACAGATACGCAGTATTTT.

This chain links TRBV19 with TRBJ2-7, with TRBD2 identical over 9 bases. The ends lost 5 bases at V and 6 bases at J; junction bases unmatched: 11. CDR1 LNHDA and CDR2 SQIVND come from the germline V gene (reference sequence). There are 15 residues in the CDR3. In nucleotides, the CDR3 is TGTGCCAGTAGTCCCTCCGGGACTAGCTCAGGCGAGCAGTACTTC. Translated: CASSPSGTSSGEQYF.

This chain joins TRBV4-1 and TRBJ1-2, with 9 bases identical to TRBD1. Trimming at V came to 0 bases and at J to 7 bases, leaving 6 bases not matched to a gene. The CDR3 is 15 residues long. CDR1 MGHRA and CDR2 YSYEKL come from the germline V gene. This CDR3 reads CASSQDHGTGPGYTF. The CDR3 coding sequence is TGCGCCAGCAGCCAAGATCACGGGACAGGGCCTGGCTACACCTTC.

V gene TRBV5-1 combines with J gene TRBJ2-1; 10 nucleotides align to TRBD2. The J segment lost 8 bases and the V segment lost 2 bases, leaving 16 bases of the junction unmatched. The CDR3 consists of 18 residues. CDR1 is SGHRS and CDR2 is YFSETQ in the germline V gene. CDR3 residues: CASSLKASGSIRADEQFF. CDR3 bases: TGCGCCAGCAGCTTAAAGGCTAGCGGGAGTATTCGTGCTGATGAGCAGTTCTTC.

This chain joins TRBV5-1 and TRBJ2-4; TRBD1 agrees at 9 bases. This CDR3 is 13 amino acids long. Germline CDR1 reads SGHRS; CDR2 reads YFSETQ. Losses at the gene ends were 6 bases for V and 6 bases for J; bases not matched to a gene: 4. The CDR3 reads CASTSGQGNIQYF. CDR3 coding DNA: TGCGCCAGCACGTCGGGACAGGGAAACATTCAGTACTTC.

The chain couples TRBV21-1 to TRBJ2-1; whether TRBD2, the table's D call, matches the DNA was not checked. TRBV21-1 is termed a pseudogene. CDR3 size: 14 residues. The DNA for the CDR3 is TGTGCCAGCAGCGTCCGGGAGATACGTGATGAGCAGTTCTTC. This codes for CASSVREIRDEQFF.

J is TRBJ2-5 and V is TRBV24-1; 7 bases line up with TRBD1. The CDR3 sequence is 16 residues long. Germline V gene sequence: CDR1 KGHDR, CDR2 SFDVKD. V was clipped by 5 bases and J by 2 bases; unmatched bases: 10. CDR3 protein: CATSVQQGPGQETQYF. In DNA form, the CDR3 reads TGTGCCACCAGTGTTCAACAGGGGCCGGGGCAAGAGACCCAGTACTTC.

This sequence joins TRBV29-1 and TRBJ1-2; D might be TRBD1 (5 bases). The V gene's germline CDR1 is SQVTM and CDR2 ANQGSEA. The CDR3 covers 16 residues. Trimming pared 0 bases from V and 0 bases from J, leaving 14 bases between. The CDR3 sequence is CSVEDLTQATNYGYTF. The DNA for the CDR3 is TGCAGCGTTGAAGATCTCACACAGGCTACTAACTATGGCTACACCTTC.

J is TRBJ1-4 and V is TRBV11-2; no clear D gene. This CDR3 is 16 amino acids long. The ends were cut back, 5 bases at V and 5 bases at J, with 18 bases in the middle. Germline values: CDR1 SGHAT, CDR2 FQNNGV. CDR3 amino acids: CASSGILAGLNEKLFF. DNA of the CDR3: TGTGCCAGCAGCGGAATCCTAGCTGGGTTGAATGAAAAACTGTTTTTT.

V gene TRBV2 combines with J gene TRBJ1-1, with TRBD1 as a possible D gene (5 bases). V lost 10 bases and J lost 0, with 12 bases in between. The CDR3 sequence is 13 residues long. Germline values: CDR1 SNHLY, CDR2 FYNNEI. The CDR3 sequence: CATSTDMNTEAFF. The CDR3 nucleotides are TGTGCCACCTCGACAGACATGAACACTGAAGCTTTCTTT. Drawing the rest from reference TRBV2 and TRBJ1-1, the complete variable domain is EPEVTQTPSHQVTQMGQEVILRCVPISNHLYFYWYRQILGQKVEFLVSFYNNEISEKSEIFDDQFSVERPDGSNFTLKIRSTKLEDSAMYFCATSTDMNTEAFFGQGTRLTVV.

The chain links TRBV5-5 to TRBJ1-2, with TRBD1 as a possible D gene (6 bases). V lost 8 bases to trimming and J lost 1 base, with 18 bases between them. CDR1 SGHKS and CDR2 YYEKEE come from the germline V gene (reference sequence). The CDR3 has 15 residues. CDR3 sequence reads: CASSPGNRDNYGYTF. The CDR3 region has the DNA TGTGCCAGTTCCCCGGGCAACAGGGATAACTATGGCTACACCTTC.

As DNA, the CDR3 is TGCAGCGTTGAAACAGGGATGAACACTGAAGCTTTCTTT. The encoded protein is CSVETGMNTEAFF. The V gene is TRBV29-1, the J gene TRBJ1-1; a possible D gene is TRBD1 (6 bases). Germline assignment: CDR1 SQVTM and CDR2 ANQGSEA. The V end was cut by 2 bases, the J end by 0 bases, with 7 bases between. The CDR3 runs to 13 residues.

The chain has TRBV6-1 and TRBJ1-5; D is uncertain. The CDR3 extends over 16 amino acids. The ends were cut back, 3 bases at V and 4 bases at J, with 16 bases in the middle. From germline, CDR1 is MNHNS and CDR2 SASEGT. This chain's CDR3 is CASSDLPGLSNQPQHF. The CDR3 region has the DNA TGTGCCAGCAGTGACTTACCCGGGTTGTCAAATCAGCCCCAGCATTTT.

V and J are TRBV3-1 (or the pseudogene TRBV3-2) and TRBJ2-3; unclear D gene. Germline loops: CDR1 LGHDT, CDR2 YNNKEL (reference sequence). The CDR3 covers 12 residues. V lost 4 bases, J lost 3 bases, and 5 bases lay in between. In DNA, the CDR3 is TGTGCCAGCAGCCCCCAGACAGATACGCAGTATTTT. Amino acid sequence: CASSPQTDTQYF.